Sequencing of this TCR beta chain was carried out in a study of cytotoxic CD8 clonotypes in ibrutinib-treated CLL. Study overall: Researchers reported about a dozen relapsed/refractory and approximately 15 treatment-naive patients, fewer than 18 of them IGHV unmutated.

With sequencing, the targeted depth ranged from 1 in 200,000 to 1 in 1 million T cells. The assay was immunoSEQ multiplex PCR, and TCRdb's table has in-frame clones only and misses some. The sample has under 30,000 clones, roughly 76% seen once. Germline lookup yields CDR1 WSHSY and CDR2 SAAADI. The germline V and J ends were trimmed by 8 bases and 2 bases, with 23 bases remaining between them. This CDR3 comprises 17 residues. The sequence derives from a human donor with chronic lymphocytic leukemia. The rearrangement joins TRBV10-2 to TRBJ2-3, with D possibly matching TRBD1 (6 bases). This sample comprised PBMCs, obtained after 36 months of ibrutinib treatment. In DNA, the CDR3 is TGCGCCAGCGGTATAACAGGGAAAAGCCTCAACACAGATACGCAGTATTTT. Translation: CASGITGKSLNTDTQYF.